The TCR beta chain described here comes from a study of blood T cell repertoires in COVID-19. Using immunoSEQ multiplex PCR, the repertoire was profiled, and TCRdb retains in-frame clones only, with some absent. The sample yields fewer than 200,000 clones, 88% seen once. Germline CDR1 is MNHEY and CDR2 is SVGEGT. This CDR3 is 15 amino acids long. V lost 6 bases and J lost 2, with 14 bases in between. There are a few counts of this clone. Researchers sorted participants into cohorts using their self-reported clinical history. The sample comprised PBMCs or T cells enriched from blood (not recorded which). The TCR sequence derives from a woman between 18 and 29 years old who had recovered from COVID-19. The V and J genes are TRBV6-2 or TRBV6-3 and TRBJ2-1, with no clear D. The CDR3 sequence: CASSPRYNPYNEQFF. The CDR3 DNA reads TGTGCCAGCAGCCCCAGATACAACCCCTACAATGAGCAGTTCTTC.